This T cell receptor beta chain was sequenced for a study of T cells in Graves' hyperthyroidism and ophthalmopathy. The overall study: Peripheral blood was secured at the point of initial diagnosis, before any treatment.

Germline CDR1 reads SNHLY; CDR2 reads FYNNEI. Trimming pared 5 bases from V and 0 bases from J, leaving 9 bases between. This CDR3 is 14 amino acids long. RNA transcripts served as the template for amplifying TCR beta CDR3 regions. An initial round of RT-PCR targeting the TCR CDR3 relied on the HTBI primer set. Each CDR3 protein is one row after TCRdb ran MiXCR on the multiplex PCR reads. The sample gives a few hundred thousand distinct CDR3 sequences, 15% to 17% of which show up once; 7.3% is in the top ten. This clonotype was seen repeatedly, ten times or more. The sequenced material came from blood. The chain carries TRBV2 and TRBJ2-3, with no clear D. This clonotype was sampled from a woman aged 30 to 39 with Graves' hyperthyroidism. The CDR3 region is CASSPDASTDTQYF. For the CDR3, the DNA is TGTGCCAGCAGTCCGGACGCTAGCACAGATACGCAGTATTTT.